The rows below give T cell receptor beta chains drawn from one sample of a study of cytomegalovirus exposure and HLA in healthy donors. Clones were sequenced by immunoSEQ multiplex PCR, and TCRdb holds only the in-frame ones, with some missing. The sample consists of approximately 130,000 clones, less than 85% of them appearing once. Sequenced material: PBMCs. The source of these receptors is a man between 35 and 55 years old in good health and CMV-seronegative. Each CDR3 is given with its conserved first and last residue. D genes are given only for firm matches. Size is stated for part of the rows, as once, few or many counts, or as a class when the clone is expanded.

j_gene: TRBJ2-5
d_gene: .
v_gene: TRBV4-3
abundance: .
CDR3aa: CASSLSTQGREETQYF
CDR3nt: TGCGCCAGCAGCCTATCGACCCAGGGGAGGGAAGAGACCCAGTACTTC

j_gene: TRBJ2-5
d_gene: .
v_gene: TRBV9
abundance: .
CDR3aa: CASSVVGTGLQETQYF
CDR3nt: TGTGCCAGCAGCGTAGTCGGTACGGGATTACAAGAGACCCAGTACTTC

j_gene: TRBJ1-6
d_gene: .
v_gene: TRBV14
abundance: .
CDR3aa: CASSQERGYNSPLHF
CDR3nt: TGTGCCAGCAGCCAAGAAAGGGGGTACAATTCACCCCTCCACTTT

j_gene: TRBJ1-5
d_gene: .
v_gene: TRBV7-2
abundance: .
CDR3aa: CASSFGVGQPQHF
CDR3nt: TGTGCCAGCAGCTTCGGGGTAGGTCAGCCCCAGCATTTT

j_gene: TRBJ2-2
d_gene: .
v_gene: TRBV6-4
abundance: once
CDR3aa: CASSDSQALGSGELFF
CDR3nt: TGTGCCAGCAGTGACTCCCAGGCCTTAGGATCCGGGGAGCTGTTTTTT

j_gene: TRBJ2-7
d_gene: TRBD2
v_gene: TRBV7-2
abundance: .
CDR3aa: CASSSQWGGGVGEQYF
CDR3nt: TGTGCCAGCAGCTCACAATGGGGCGGGGGGGTCGGCGAGCAGTACTTC

j_gene: TRBJ1-2
d_gene: .
v_gene: TRBV10-3
abundance: .
CDR3aa: CAISERAGFDYGYTF
CDR3nt: TGTGCCATCAGTGAGAGGGCAGGGTTCGACTATGGCTACACCTTC

j_gene: TRBJ1-5
d_gene: .
v_gene: TRBV11-3
abundance: once
CDR3aa: CASSLLRGHNQPQHF
CDR3nt: TGTGCCAGCAGCTTATTGAGGGGACACAATCAGCCCCAGCATTTT

j_gene: TRBJ1-4
d_gene: TRBD1
v_gene: TRBV28
abundance: few
CDR3aa: CASSSGTASEKLFF
CDR3nt: TGTGCCAGCAGTTCTGGGACAGCTTCTGAAAAACTGTTTTTT

j_gene: TRBJ2-1
d_gene: TRBD1
v_gene: TRBV6-5
abundance: .
CDR3aa: CASSRSDRYNEQFF
CDR3nt: TGTGCCAGCAGTCGCTCGGACAGGTACAATGAGCAGTTCTTC

j_gene: TRBJ1-2
d_gene: TRBD1
v_gene: TRBV19
abundance: .
CDR3aa: CASSSSTGGDGYTF
CDR3nt: TGTGCCAGTAGCAGCTCGACAGGGGGCGATGGCTACACCTTC

j_gene: TRBJ1-1
d_gene: .
v_gene: TRBV19
abundance: few
CDR3aa: CASSMSGAEAFF
CDR3nt: TGTGCCAGTAGTATGTCGGGGGCTGAAGCTTTCTTT

j_gene: TRBJ1-2
d_gene: TRBD1
v_gene: TRBV28
abundance: .
CDR3aa: CASSLPGTGRGYTF
CDR3nt: TGTGCCAGCAGTCTCCCAGGGACAGGGCGCGGCTACACCTTC

j_gene: TRBJ2-3
d_gene: TRBD2
v_gene: TRBV15
abundance: .
CDR3aa: CATSRDQAGAGDTQYF
CDR3nt: TGTGCCACCAGCAGAGATCAAGCGGGAGCGGGAGATACGCAGTATTTT

j_gene: TRBJ2-5
d_gene: .
v_gene: TRBV21-1
abundance: .
CDR3aa: CASSKLSSAQETQYF
CDR3nt: TGTGCCAGCAGCAAACTCTCTAGCGCCCAAGAGACCCAGTACTTC

j_gene: TRBJ2-2
d_gene: .
v_gene: TRBV5-1
abundance: once
CDR3aa: CASRQESTGELFF
CDR3nt: TGCGCCAGCAGGCAAGAGAGCACCGGGGAGCTGTTTTTT

j_gene: TRBJ2-7
d_gene: TRBD2
v_gene: TRBV11-1
abundance: .
CDR3aa: CASSIVGGRNEQYF
CDR3nt: TGTGCCAGCAGCATTGTGGGAGGGCGGAACGAGCAGTACTTC

j_gene: TRBJ1-5
d_gene: .
v_gene: TRBV28
abundance: few
CDR3aa: CASRGANQPQHF
CDR3nt: TGTGCCAGCAGAGGGGCCAATCAGCCCCAGCATTTT

j_gene: TRBJ1-6
d_gene: .
v_gene: TRBV6-1
abundance: .
CDR3aa: CASSERVNSPLHF
CDR3nt: TGTGCCAGCAGTGAAAGAGTTAATTCACCCCTCCACTTT

j_gene: TRBJ2-3
d_gene: TRBD2
v_gene: TRBV11-2
abundance: .
CDR3aa: CASSLGAGGTDTQYF
CDR3nt: TGTGCCAGCAGCTTAGGAGCGGGAGGCACAGATACGCAGTATTTT

j_gene: TRBJ2-5
d_gene: TRBD1
v_gene: TRBV9
abundance: .
CDR3aa: CASSVQGQGQETQYF
CDR3nt: TGTGCCAGCAGCGTACAAGGACAGGGCCAGGAGACCCAGTACTTC

j_gene: TRBJ1-1
d_gene: TRBD1
v_gene: TRBV5-1
abundance: .
CDR3aa: CASSLVTGVVNTEAFF
CDR3nt: TGCGCCAGCAGCTTGGTGACAGGGGTAGTAAACACTGAAGCTTTCTTT

j_gene: TRBJ1-1
d_gene: .
v_gene: TRBV4-1
abundance: .
CDR3aa: CASSQVLLRKREAFF
CDR3nt: TGCGCCAGCAGCCAAGTGTTGCTGCGAAAACGTGAAGCTTTCTTT

j_gene: TRBJ1-3
d_gene: .
v_gene: TRBV5-1
abundance: .
CDR3aa: CASSLVSGRSSHSGNTIYF
CDR3nt: TGCGCCAGCAGCTTGGTTTCCGGCAGGTCTAGCCACTCTGGAAACACCATATATTTT

j_gene: TRBJ2-2
d_gene: .
v_gene: TRBV7-2
abundance: .
CDR3aa: CASLHGVAGELFF
CDR3nt: TGTGCCAGCCTTCACGGGGTTGCCGGGGAGCTGTTTTTT